What follows describes a single T cell receptor (beta chain). The source of the sample is a study of technical replicates of blood from a few donors. TCRdb's table, derived via immunoSEQ multiplex PCR, lists solely in-frame clones and lacks some. The repertoire holds roughly 11,000 clones, with 93% as singletons. The CDR3 totals 16 residues. Germline V gene lookup returns CDR1 MNHNS and CDR2 SASEGT. V shed 0 bases, J shed 3 bases, and the junction held 3 bases outside the gene matches. This receptor was taken from a human donor in good health. Sequencing was performed on PBMCs. This chain links TRBV6-1 with TRBJ1-2; 11 bases line up with TRBD1. The CDR3 spells CASSEAGTGGDYGYTF. The CDR3 DNA is TGTGCCAGCAGTGAAGCCGGGACAGGGGGTGACTATGGCTACACCTTC.